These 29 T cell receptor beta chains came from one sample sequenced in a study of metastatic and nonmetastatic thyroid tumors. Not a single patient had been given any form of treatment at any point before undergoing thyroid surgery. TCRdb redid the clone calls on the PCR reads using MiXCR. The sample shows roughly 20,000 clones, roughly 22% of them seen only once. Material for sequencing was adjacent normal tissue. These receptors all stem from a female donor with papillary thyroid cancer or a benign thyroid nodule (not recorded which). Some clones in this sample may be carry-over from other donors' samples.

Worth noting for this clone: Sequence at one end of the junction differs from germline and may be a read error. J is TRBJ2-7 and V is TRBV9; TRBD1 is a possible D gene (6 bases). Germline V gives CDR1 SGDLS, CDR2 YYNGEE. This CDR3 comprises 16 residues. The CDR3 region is CVSSVRAEGVRTEQYF. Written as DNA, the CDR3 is TGTGTCAGCAGCGTAAGGGCAGAGGGGGTTCGTACCGAGCAGTACTTC.

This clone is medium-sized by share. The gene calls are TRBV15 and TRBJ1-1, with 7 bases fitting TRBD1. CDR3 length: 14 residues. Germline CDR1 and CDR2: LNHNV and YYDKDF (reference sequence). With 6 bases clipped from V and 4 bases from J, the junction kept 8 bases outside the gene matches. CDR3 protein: CATSVQGSGTEAFF. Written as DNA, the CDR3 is TGTGCCACCAGTGTACAGGGGTCGGGCACTGAAGCTTTCTTT.

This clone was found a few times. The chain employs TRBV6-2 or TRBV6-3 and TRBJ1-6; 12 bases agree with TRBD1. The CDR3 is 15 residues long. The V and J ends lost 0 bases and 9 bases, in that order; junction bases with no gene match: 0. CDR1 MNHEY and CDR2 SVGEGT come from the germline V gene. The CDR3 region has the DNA TGTGCCAGCAGTTACTCGGGACAGGGGGCTTCACCCCTCCACTTT. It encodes CASSYSGQGASPLHF.

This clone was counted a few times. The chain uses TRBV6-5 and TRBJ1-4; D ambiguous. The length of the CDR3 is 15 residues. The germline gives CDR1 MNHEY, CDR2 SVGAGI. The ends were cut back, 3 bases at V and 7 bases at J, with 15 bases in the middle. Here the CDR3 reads CASSYIPRTGEKLFF. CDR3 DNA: TGTGCCAGCAGTTATATCCCCCGAACGGGTGAAAAACTGTTTTTT.

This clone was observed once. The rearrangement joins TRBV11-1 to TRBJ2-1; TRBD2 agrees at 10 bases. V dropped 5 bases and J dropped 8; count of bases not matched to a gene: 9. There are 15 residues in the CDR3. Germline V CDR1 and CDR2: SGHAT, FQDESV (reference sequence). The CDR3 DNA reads TGTGCCAGCAGCCCCGTGGCTAGCGGGAGCTATGAGCAGTTCTTC. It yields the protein CASSPVASGSYEQFF.

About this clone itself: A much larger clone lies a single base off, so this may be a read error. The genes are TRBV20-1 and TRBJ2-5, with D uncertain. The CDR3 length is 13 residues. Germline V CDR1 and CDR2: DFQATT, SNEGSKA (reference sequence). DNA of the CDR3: TGCAGTTCTAGTAGCCAGACAAGAGAGGCCCAGTACTTC. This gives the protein CSSSSQTREAQYF.

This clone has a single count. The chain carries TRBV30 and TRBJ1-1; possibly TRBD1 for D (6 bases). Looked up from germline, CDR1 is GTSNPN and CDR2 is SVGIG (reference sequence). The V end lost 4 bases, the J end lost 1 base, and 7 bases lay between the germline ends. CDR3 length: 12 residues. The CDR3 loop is CAWIQGNTEAFF. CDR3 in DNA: TGTGCCTGGATACAGGGGAACACTGAAGCTTTCTTT.

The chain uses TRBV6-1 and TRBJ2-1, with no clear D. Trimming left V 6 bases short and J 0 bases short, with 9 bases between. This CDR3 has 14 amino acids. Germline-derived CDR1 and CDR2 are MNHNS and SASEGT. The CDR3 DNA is TGTGCCAGCAGCCCAGAGAGCTCCTACAATGAGCAGTTCTTC. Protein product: CASSPESSYNEQFF.

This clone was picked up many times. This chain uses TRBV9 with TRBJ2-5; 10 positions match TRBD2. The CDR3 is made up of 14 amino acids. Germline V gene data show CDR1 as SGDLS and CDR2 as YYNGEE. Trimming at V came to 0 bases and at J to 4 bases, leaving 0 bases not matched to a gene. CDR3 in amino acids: CASSVGLAGETQYF. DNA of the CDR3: TGTGCCAGCAGCGTAGGACTAGCGGGAGAGACCCAGTACTTC. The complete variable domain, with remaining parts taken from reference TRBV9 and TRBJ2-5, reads DSGVTQTPKHLITATGQRVTLRCSPRSGDLSVYWYQQSLDQGLQFLIQYYNGEERAKGNILERFSAQQFPDLHSELNLSSLELGDSALYFCASSVGLAGETQYFGPGTRLLVL.

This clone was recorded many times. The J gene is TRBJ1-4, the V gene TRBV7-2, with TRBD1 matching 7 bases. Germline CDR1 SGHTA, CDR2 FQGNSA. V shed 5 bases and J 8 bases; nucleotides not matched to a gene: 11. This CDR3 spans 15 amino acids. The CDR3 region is CASSAHRGKDEKLFF. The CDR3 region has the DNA TGTGCCAGCAGCGCCCACAGGGGAAAGGACGAAAAACTGTTTTTT.

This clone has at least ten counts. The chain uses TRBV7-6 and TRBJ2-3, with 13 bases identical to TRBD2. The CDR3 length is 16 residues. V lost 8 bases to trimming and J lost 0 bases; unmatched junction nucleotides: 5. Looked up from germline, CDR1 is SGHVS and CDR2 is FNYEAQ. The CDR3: CASGTSGTPSTDTQYF. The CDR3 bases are TGTGCCAGCGGGACTAGCGGGACTCCCAGCACAGATACGCAGTATTTT.

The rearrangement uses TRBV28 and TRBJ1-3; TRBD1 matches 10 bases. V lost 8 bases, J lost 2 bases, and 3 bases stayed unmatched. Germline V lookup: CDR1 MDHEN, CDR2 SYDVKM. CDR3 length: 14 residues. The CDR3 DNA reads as TGTGCCAGCTGTGGACAGGGGGCTGGAAACACCATATATTTT. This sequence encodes CASCGQGAGNTIYF.

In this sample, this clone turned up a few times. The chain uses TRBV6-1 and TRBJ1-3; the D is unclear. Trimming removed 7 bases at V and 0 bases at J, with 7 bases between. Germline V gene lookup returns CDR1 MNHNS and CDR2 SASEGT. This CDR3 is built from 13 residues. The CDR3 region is CASTKHSGNTIYF. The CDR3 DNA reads TGTGCCAGCACAAAGCACTCTGGAAACACCATATATTTT.

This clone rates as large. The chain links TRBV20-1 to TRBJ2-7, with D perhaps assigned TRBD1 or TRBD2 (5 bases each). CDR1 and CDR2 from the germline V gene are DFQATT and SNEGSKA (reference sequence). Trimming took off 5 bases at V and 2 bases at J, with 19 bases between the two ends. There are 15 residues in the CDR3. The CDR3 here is CSAAYAGTDTYEQYF. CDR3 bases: TGCAGTGCTGCCTACGCCGGGACGGATACCTACGAGCAGTACTTC.

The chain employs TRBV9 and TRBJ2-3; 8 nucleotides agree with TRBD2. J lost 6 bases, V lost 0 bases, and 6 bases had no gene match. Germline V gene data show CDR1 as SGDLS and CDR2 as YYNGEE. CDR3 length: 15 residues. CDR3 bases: TGTGCCAGCAGCGTAGTAGTGGGACTAGAGGATACGCAGTATTTT. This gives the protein CASSVVVGLEDTQYF.

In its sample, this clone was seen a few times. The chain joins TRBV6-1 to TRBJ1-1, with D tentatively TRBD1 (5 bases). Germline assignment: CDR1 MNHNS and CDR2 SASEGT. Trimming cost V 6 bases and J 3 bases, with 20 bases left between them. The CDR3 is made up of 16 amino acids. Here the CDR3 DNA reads TGTGCCAGCAGCCCCTTTCCCTACAGGAGGGACACTGAAGCTTTCTTT. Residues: CASSPFPYRRDTEAFF.

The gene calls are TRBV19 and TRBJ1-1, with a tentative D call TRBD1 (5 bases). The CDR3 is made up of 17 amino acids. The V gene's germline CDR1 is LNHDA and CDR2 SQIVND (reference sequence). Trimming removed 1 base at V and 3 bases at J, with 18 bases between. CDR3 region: CASSIVYGADLDTEAFF. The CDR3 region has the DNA TGTGCCAGTAGTATAGTATATGGGGCAGATTTAGACACTGAAGCTTTCTTT.

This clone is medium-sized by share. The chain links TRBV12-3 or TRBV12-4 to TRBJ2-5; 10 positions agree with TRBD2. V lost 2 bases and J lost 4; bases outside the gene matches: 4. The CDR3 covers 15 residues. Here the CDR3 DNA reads TGTGCCAGCAGTTTACTAGCGGGAGATAGAGAGACCCAGTACTTC. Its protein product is CASSLLAGDRETQYF.

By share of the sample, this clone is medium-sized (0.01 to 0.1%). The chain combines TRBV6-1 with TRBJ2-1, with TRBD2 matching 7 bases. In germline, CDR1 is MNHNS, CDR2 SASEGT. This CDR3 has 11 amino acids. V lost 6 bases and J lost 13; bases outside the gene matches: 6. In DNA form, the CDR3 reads TGTGCCAGCAGCACCGGACTAGATCAGTTCTTC. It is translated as CASSTGLDQFF.

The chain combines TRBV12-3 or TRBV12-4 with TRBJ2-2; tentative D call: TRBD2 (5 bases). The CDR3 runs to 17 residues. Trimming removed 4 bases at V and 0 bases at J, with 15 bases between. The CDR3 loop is CASSYPASGTNTGELFF. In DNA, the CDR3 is TGTGCCAGCAGTTACCCCGCGAGCGGAACGAACACCGGGGAGCTGTTTTTT.

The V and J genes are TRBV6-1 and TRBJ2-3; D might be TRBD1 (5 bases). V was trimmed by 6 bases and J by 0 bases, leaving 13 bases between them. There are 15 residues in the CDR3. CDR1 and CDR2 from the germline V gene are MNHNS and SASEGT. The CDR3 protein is CASRSDRRSTDTQYF. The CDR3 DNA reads TGTGCCAGCAGATCCGACAGACGTAGCACAGATACGCAGTATTTT.

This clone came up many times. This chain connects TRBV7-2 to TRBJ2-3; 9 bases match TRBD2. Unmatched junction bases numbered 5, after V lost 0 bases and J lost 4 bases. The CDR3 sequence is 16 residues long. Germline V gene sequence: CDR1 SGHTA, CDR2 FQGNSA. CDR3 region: CASSLALAGGPDTQYF. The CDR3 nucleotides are TGTGCCAGCAGCTTAGCGCTCGCGGGAGGGCCAGATACGCAGTATTTT.

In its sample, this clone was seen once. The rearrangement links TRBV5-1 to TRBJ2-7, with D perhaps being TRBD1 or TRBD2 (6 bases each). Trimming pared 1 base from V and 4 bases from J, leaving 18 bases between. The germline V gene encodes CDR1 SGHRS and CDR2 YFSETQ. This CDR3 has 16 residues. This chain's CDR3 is CASSLLPVGGGYEQYV. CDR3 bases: TGCGCCAGCAGCTTGCTCCCTGTGGGGGGCGGGTACGAGCAGTACGTC.

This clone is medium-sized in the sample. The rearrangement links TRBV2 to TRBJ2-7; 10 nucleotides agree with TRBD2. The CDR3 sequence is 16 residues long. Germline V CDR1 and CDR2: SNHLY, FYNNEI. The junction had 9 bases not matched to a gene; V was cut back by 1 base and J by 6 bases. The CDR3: CASSEEASGGLLEQYF. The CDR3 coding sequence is TGTGCCAGCAGTGAAGAGGCTAGCGGGGGACTACTCGAGCAGTACTTC.

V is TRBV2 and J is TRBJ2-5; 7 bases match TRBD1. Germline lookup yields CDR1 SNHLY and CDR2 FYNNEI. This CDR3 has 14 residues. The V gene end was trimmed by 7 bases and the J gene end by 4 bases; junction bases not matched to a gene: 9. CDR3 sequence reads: CASKTLTGRETQYF. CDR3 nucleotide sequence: TGTGCCAGCAAGACTTTGACAGGGAGAGAGACCCAGTACTTC.

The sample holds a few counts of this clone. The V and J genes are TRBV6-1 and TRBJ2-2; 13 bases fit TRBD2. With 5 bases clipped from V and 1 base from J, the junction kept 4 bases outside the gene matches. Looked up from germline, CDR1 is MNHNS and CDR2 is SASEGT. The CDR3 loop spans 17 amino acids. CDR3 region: CASSWTSGRWNTGELFF. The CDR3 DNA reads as TGTGCCAGCAGTTGGACTAGCGGGAGATGGAACACCGGGGAGCTGTTTTTT.

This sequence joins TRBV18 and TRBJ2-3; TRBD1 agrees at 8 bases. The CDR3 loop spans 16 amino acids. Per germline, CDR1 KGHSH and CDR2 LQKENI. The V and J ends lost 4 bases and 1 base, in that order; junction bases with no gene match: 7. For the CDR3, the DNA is TGTGCCAGCTCACTGGACAGGGCTCCTCGCACAGATACGCAGTATTTT. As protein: CASSLDRAPRTDTQYF.

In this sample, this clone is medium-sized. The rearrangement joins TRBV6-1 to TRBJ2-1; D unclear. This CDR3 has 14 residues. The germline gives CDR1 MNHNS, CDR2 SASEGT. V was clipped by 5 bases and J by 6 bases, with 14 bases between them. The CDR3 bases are TGTGCCAGCAGTACTTACGACACGAGCAATGAGCAGTTCTTC. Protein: CASSTYDTSNEQFF.

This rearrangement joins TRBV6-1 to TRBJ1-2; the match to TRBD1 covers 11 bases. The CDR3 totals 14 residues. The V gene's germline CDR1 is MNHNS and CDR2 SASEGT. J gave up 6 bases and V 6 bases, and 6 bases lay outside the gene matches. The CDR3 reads CASSSRDRGDGYTF. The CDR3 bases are TGTGCCAGCAGCAGCCGGGACAGGGGGGATGGCTACACCTTC.